This T cell receptor (beta chain) was obtained from a study of post-analysis software for immune sequencing data (dated by TCRdb to about 2015). Regarding the research as a whole: Relapsing-remitting, secondary progressive and progressive-relapsing multiple sclerosis were recorded as disease courses, and subtype annotation was lacking for some patients. The patient repertoires were set against approximately 10 previously published healthy control repertoires from donors whose ages ranged from roughly 6 to 27 years. A subset of samples was prepared in parallel using single-end sample barcoding, then pooled and co-amplified after Illumina adapter ligation. What the study reported, not specific to this receptor: Normalized Chao1 diversity was significantly lower in multiple sclerosis patients than controls, suggesting substantial peripheral T-cell clonal expansion. Strong co-clustering of samples prepared in the same batch was shown by direct clustering with F measure, prompting a batch-effect correction. Four to six TRBV segments, including TRBV5-6, TRBV5-1 and TRBV20-1, were significantly more frequent in patients than controls. The control group was slightly older than the multiple sclerosis patient group.

To demonstrate the VDJtools post-analysis software, TCR beta repertoires were profiled from the peripheral blood of 10 to 15 young patients with multiple sclerosis. Multiple sclerosis patients were children and adolescents aged about 6 to 16 years. Library prep was done by PCR. Sequenced on an Illumina HiSeq 2500. To reduce PCR and sequencing biases, unique molecular identifiers were built into the TCR beta cDNA libraries. Per 1 to 10 million input T cells, around 500,000 cDNA molecules were obtained, such that each molecule approximated one T cell. The patient libraries were prepared and sequenced with the same protocol used for the earlier healthy control dataset. Samples belonging to the same batch were prepared together, multiplexed and sequenced on a shared HiSeq lane. The original pipeline was this. Raw barcoded reads were processed with MIGEC, and single-read molecular identifier groups were discarded before consensus assembly and CDR3 extraction. Clonotype tables were post-analysed with VDJtools, and diversity was normalized by down-sampling all datasets to the smallest sample size. In repertoire overlap clustering, CDR3 amino acid sequences, but not nucleotide sequences, were matched to correct batch-related cross-sample contamination. TCRdb applied fastp at Q25 and MiXCR to the public reads, then kept only in-frame beta chains. Identical CDR3 protein sequences are pooled into one entry, listed with their most common genes and DNA. It is TCRdb's table, rather than the study itself, that gives the V and J calls and clone size. Across this sample there are 170,000 or so distinct CDR3 sequences, with over 25% seen only once. The ten top clones hold about 1.6% of the sample.

A word on this clonotype: This clone's antigen is unknown. Base qualities are not at hand, and no much larger clone is one base apart.

The V end loses 0 bases and the J end loses 2 bases, and a stretch of 9 bases separates them. The CDR3 covers 14 residues, taking in both the cysteine and the phenylalanine. Only CDR3 DNA remains: 42 bases, in frame from the first base. The CDR1 and CDR2 encoded by the germline V gene are SGHRS and YFSETQ. The sample comprised blood. This receptor was obtained from a girl under 18 with multiple sclerosis. This receptor chain uses TRBV5-1 and TRBJ2-7; the D gene assignment is ambiguous. The CDR3 corresponds to CASSLEGTTYEQYF. At the DNA level, the sequence is TGCGCCAGCAGCTTGGAAGGAACAACCTACGAGCAGTACTTC.